Following are 21 T cell receptor beta chains from one sample sequenced in a study of cytomegalovirus exposure and HLA in healthy donors. This PCR relied on a set of 60 Vbeta primers and 13 Jbeta primers. Profiled with immunoSEQ multiplex PCR; TCRdb holds only in-frame clones, not every one. The table shows 150,000 to 200,000 clones, with about 80% occurring only once. The specimen was PBMCs. Receptors originate from a man aged 25-45 years in good health and CMV-seronegative.

Points on this clone: Other nucleotide sequences from this sample produce the same CDR3. CDR3: CASSFAYRGGTDTQYF. In nucleotides, the CDR3 is TGCGCCAGCAGCTTTGCGTACAGGGGTGGCACAGATACGCAGTATTTT. V is TRBV5-1 and J is TRBJ2-3; 7 bases are shared with TRBD1. Looked up from germline, CDR1 is SGHRS and CDR2 is YFSETQ. V lost 2 bases, J lost 1 base, and 7 bases stayed unmatched. The CDR3 covers 16 residues.

V gene TRBV10-3 combines with J gene TRBJ2-2; a possible D gene is TRBD1 (5 bases). The V and J ends lost 4 bases and 1 base respectively, with 10 bases between them. CDR1 is ENHRY and CDR2 is SYGVKD in the germline V gene. The CDR3 has 15 residues. CDR3 nucleotides: TGTGCCATCAGTGGGTTAGGACAGAACACCGGGGAGCTGTTTTTT. Translated, it gives CAISGLGQNTGELFF.

The chain combines TRBV7-3 with TRBJ2-7, with D perhaps matching TRBD2 (6 bases). The CDR3 sequence is 13 residues long. V gave up 7 bases and J gave up 11 bases, with 21 bases separating them. Germline CDR1 reads SGHTA; CDR2 reads FQGTGA. CDR3 DNA sequence: TGTGCCAGCACCTTGGCGGGGTCCACGGAGAAGTACTTC. Amino acids: CASTLAGSTEKYF.

The rearrangement links TRBV4-1 to TRBJ2-7, with 7 bases fitting TRBD2. Germline V CDR1 and CDR2: MGHRA, YSYEKL. The J segment lost 5 bases and the V segment lost 3 bases, leaving 13 bases of the junction unmatched. The length of the CDR3 is 16 residues. This chain's CDR3 is CASSQSPGRELNEQYF. The DNA of the CDR3 is TGCGCCAGCAGCCAGTCCCCCGGGCGGGAGTTGAACGAGCAGTACTTC.

This clone was seen once. Other DNA sequences of this sample code for an identical CDR3. The chain has TRBV27 and TRBJ2-7; a weak D match, TRBD2 (6 bases). The germline gives CDR1 MNHEY, CDR2 SMNVEV (reference sequence). CDR3 length: 11 residues. The V end was cut by 8 bases, the J end by 1 base, with 6 bases between. CDR3 region: CASGGSYEQYF. The CDR3 nucleotides read TGTGCCAGCGGGGGGTCCTACGAGCAGTACTTC.

This clone was counted once. The chain recombines TRBV19 with TRBJ1-4, with D unclear. V gave up 6 bases and J gave up 4 bases, with 15 bases separating them. This CDR3 is built from 15 residues. The germline gives CDR1 LNHDA, CDR2 SQIVND (reference sequence). CDR3 protein: CASSILDGYNEKLFF. DNA for the CDR3: TGTGCCAGTAGCATCCTTGACGGGTATAATGAAAAACTGTTTTTT.

The chain carries TRBV25-1 and TRBJ1-2; a weak D match, TRBD1 (5 bases). Trimming stripped 3 bases from V and 3 bases from J, with 14 bases between. The germline gives CDR1 MGHDK, CDR2 SYGVNS. The CDR3 contains 15 residues. The CDR3 DNA sequence: TGTGCCAGCAGTGACCCCCGGGGGGAGCACTATGGCTACACCTTC. Translation: CASSDPRGEHYGYTF.

The genes are TRBV7-6 and TRBJ2-1; TRBD1 aligns across 8 bases. The V and J ends lost 0 bases and 8 bases, in that order; junction bases with no gene match: 9. The germline CDR1 and CDR2 sequences are SGHVS and FNYEAQ. The CDR3 covers 16 residues. CDR3: CASSLAGTGGGYEQFF. In DNA form, the CDR3 reads TGTGCCAGCAGCTTAGCCGGGACAGGTGGGGGGTATGAGCAGTTCTTC.

As regards this clone: This is likely a read error, given that the CDR3 carries no conserved phenylalanine or tryptophan at its end. The chain employs TRBV6-5 and TRBJ2-7, with a possible D match to TRBD1 (6 bases). The CDR3 runs 14 residues. V was cut by 2 bases and J by 2 bases, with 10 bases left in between. Germline CDR1 and CDR2: MNHEY and SVGAGI. CDR3 DNA: TGTGCCAGCAGTTACCTACAGGGAGCCTACGAGCAGTACCTC. Translated: CASSYLQGAYEQYL.

The chain recombines TRBV19 with TRBJ1-1, with D uncertain. Germline assignment: CDR1 LNHDA and CDR2 SQIVND (reference sequence). The CDR3 runs 14 residues. V lost 7 bases to trimming and J lost 3 bases, with 15 bases between them. The CDR3 region is CASKRQRVDTEAFF. CDR3 bases: TGTGCCAGTAAACGCCAGCGCGTAGACACTGAAGCTTTCTTT.

The chain is built from TRBV5-1 and TRBJ2-3, with 7 bases lining up with TRBD2. CDR1 is SGHRS, CDR2 YFSETQ, per germline. CDR3 length: 15 residues. Losses at the gene ends were 6 bases for V and 4 bases for J; bases not matched to a gene: 11. The CDR3 DNA sequence: TGCGCCAGCATGAGGGCCAGCGGGAACGCAGATACGCAGTATTTT. It is translated as CASMRASGNADTQYF.

The chain carries TRBV11-2 and TRBJ1-6, with 12 bases identical to TRBD1. CDR1 is SGHAT and CDR2 is FQNNGV in the germline V gene. The CDR3 runs to 16 residues. Unmatched junction bases numbered 5, after V lost 5 bases and J lost 6 bases. CDR3 bases: TGTGCCAGCAGCCTCGGGACAGGGGGCCTTAATTCACCCCTCCACTTT. Amino acid sequence: CASSLGTGGLNSPLHF.

The chain couples TRBV6-5 to TRBJ1-2, with D hard to call. The germline V gene encodes CDR1 MNHEY and CDR2 SVGAGI. The V end lost 5 bases, the J end lost 4 bases, and 17 bases lay between the germline ends. The CDR3 is 15 residues long. The CDR3 spells CASSKTDISAYGYTF. In nucleotides, the CDR3 is TGTGCCAGCAGTAAGACCGACATATCCGCCTATGGCTACACCTTC.

The chain recombines TRBV7-9 with TRBJ2-3; D not certain. V lost 8 bases and J lost 3, with 15 bases in between. CDR3 length equals 14 residues. CDR1 and CDR2 from the germline V gene are SEHNR and FQNEAQ (reference sequence). The CDR3 here is CASLPPTQTDTQYF. For the CDR3, the DNA is TGTGCCAGCCTCCCCCCGACACAGACAGATACGCAGTATTTT.

The chain combines TRBV7-9 with TRBJ2-7, with 9 bases lining up with TRBD2. This CDR3 has 13 amino acids. Germline assignment: CDR1 SEHNR and CDR2 FQNEAQ (reference sequence). Germline trimming cut 4 bases from V and 3 bases from J; bases unmatched to any gene: 1. This CDR3 reads CASSSSGVYEQYF. CDR3 in DNA: TGTGCCAGCAGCTCTAGCGGGGTCTACGAGCAGTACTTC.

V is TRBV19 and J is TRBJ2-2, with TRBD1 matching over 11 bases. J was trimmed by 4 bases and V by 6 bases; bases with no gene match: 1. The CDR3 consists of 14 residues. CDR1 is LNHDA and CDR2 is SQIVND in the germline V gene (reference sequence). The CDR3 sequence is CASRGTGGTGELFF. Written as DNA, the CDR3 is TGTGCCAGTAGGGGGACAGGGGGCACCGGGGAGCTGTTTTTT.

This chain connects TRBV4-1 to TRBJ2-7; tentative D call: TRBD1 (8 bases). The V end lost 0 bases, the J end lost 5 bases, and 14 bases lay between the germline ends. Per the germline V gene, CDR1 is MGHRA and CDR2 is YSYEKL. This CDR3 has 15 residues. The CDR3: CASSQEITGGDEQYF. In DNA, the CDR3 is TGCGCCAGCAGCCAAGAAATAACAGGGGGGGACGAGCAGTACTTC.

The chain carries TRBV2 and TRBJ2-3; tentatively, D is TRBD2 (6 bases). The V end was cut by 0 bases, the J end by 3 bases, with 19 bases between. The CDR3 has 18 amino acids. Germline-derived CDR1 and CDR2 are SNHLY and FYNNEI. The CDR3 region has the DNA TGTGCCAGCAGTGAAGCCGAGCCTAGCGTCGAGGGAACAGATACGCAGTATTTT. Amino acids: CASSEAEPSVEGTDTQYF. Looking up the rest from reference TRBV2 and TRBJ2-3 gives the full variable domain: EPEVTQTPSHQVTQMGQEVILRCVPISNHLYFYWYRQILGQKVEFLVSFYNNEISEKSEIFDDQFSVERPDGSNFTLKIRSTKLEDSAMYFCASSEAEPSVEGTDTQYFGPGTRLTVL.

The chain couples TRBV15 to TRBJ2-1, with a possible D match to TRBD2 (5 bases). This CDR3 has 14 residues. V was shortened by 2 bases and J by 6 bases, with 11 bases between the two germline ends. Germline CDR1 is LNHNV and CDR2 is YYDKDF (reference sequence). The CDR3, as DNA: TGTGCCACCAGCAGAAACGGACTTTCCAATGAGCAGTTCTTC. Protein product: CATSRNGLSNEQFF.

The chain joins TRBV13 to TRBJ2-7; D uncertain. CDR3 length: 13 amino acids. V was clipped by 2 bases and J by 3 bases, with 8 bases between them. Germline V gene lookup returns CDR1 PRHDT and CDR2 FYEKMQ (reference sequence). The CDR3 bases are TGTGCCAGCAGCTTATATACGGGCTACGAGCAGTACTTC. Translation: CASSLYTGYEQYF.

This chain uses TRBV30 with TRBJ2-3, with 8 nucleotides matching TRBD2. The V and J ends lost 1 base and 6 bases, in that order; junction bases with no gene match: 12. Germline V lookup: CDR1 GTSNPN, CDR2 SVGIG (reference sequence). This CDR3 comprises 16 residues. In DNA form, the CDR3 reads TGTGCCTGGAGTGGCATGAGCAGCGGGGGCCCTGATACGCAGTATTTT. It codes for CAWSGMSSGGPDTQYF. The whole variable domain, filled in from reference TRBV30 and TRBJ2-3, reads SQTIHQWPATLVQPVGSPLSLECTVEGTSNPNLYWYRQAAGRGLQLLFYSVGIGQISSEVPQNLSASRPQDRQFILSSKKLLLSDSGFYLCAWSGMSSGGPDTQYFGPGTRLTVL.